This T cell receptor beta chain was sequenced in a study of CD8+ T cells in alopecia areata (dated by TCRdb to between 2017 and 2018). Looking at the study overall: The treated patients took part in an open-label pilot trial in which moderate-to-severe alopecia areata was treated with oral tofacitinib at 5 to 10 mg twice daily. Patients received tofacitinib for 6 to 18 months and were then followed off drug for 6 months to check for delayed response and recurrence. Biopsies were taken from tofacitinib-treated patients at baseline and at 4 and 24 weeks of treatment, and a later scalp biopsy was taken in several of the tofacitinib-treated patients. In humans, TCRbeta sequencing was performed on scalp tissue and on sorted CD4+ and CD8+ peripheral blood T cells from healthy controls and from patients with patchy or totalis/universalis alopecia areata. The study used high-throughput TCRbeta sequencing to examine T cell clonal expansion in alopecia areata, in both the C3H/HeJ mouse model and human patients. TCRbeta CDR3 regions were amplified by immunoSEQ multiplex PCR with 35 Vbeta forward and 13 Jbeta reverse primers. Clonality in the scalp was compared among normal scalp (n=4), patchy alopecia areata scalp (n=8), and alopecia totalis/universalis scalp (n=8). RNA came from the PAXgene miRNA kit for fixed scalp, the miRNeasy kit for PBMCs, and the RNeasy kit for mouse skin.

Germline trimming amounts to 2 bases on V and 5 bases on J, with 3 as the count of junction bases outside the gene matches. The CDR3 has 14 amino acids, counting the end cysteine and phenylalanine. Solely the CDR3 DNA is kept, with 42 bases framed from the first base. Via the germline V gene, CDR1 is SGHDT and CDR2 YYEEEE. The sample's time point label, in plain terms: baseline before oral tofacitinib. Lesional scalp punch biopsies and peripheral blood were obtained from alopecia areata patients. PBMCs were separated by density centrifugation and stained for CD3, CD4 and CD8, after which CD4+ and CD8+ T cells were sorted on a FACSAria. As concerns this clone: This clone's antigen is unknown. Base qualities are not recorded, but no much larger clone differs from it by a single base.

Study-wide findings and limitations: TCR sequences shared between patients were less clear than in mice, possibly partly because of HLA diversity in the patient population. Unlike mouse skin, where gammadelta T cells dominate, normal human skin contains resident alphabeta T cells that get sequenced too, which complicates analysis of the scalp TCR repertoire. Compared with normal scalp, lesional scalp had higher clonality and more expanded CD8+ clones, particularly in alopecia totalis/universalis, a pattern that suggests antigenic drive.

Library method: the immunoSEQ multiplex PCR assay. To provide template for TCR sequencing, every sample had RNA extracted and reverse transcribed into cDNA. First-strand cDNA was synthesized using SuperScript III with a 2:1 mix of oligo-dT and random hexamers. A synthetic immune receptor repertoire was used to gauge amplification bias, and whatever bias remained was removed computationally. On the authors' methods: Raw reads were preprocessed for error removal, and CDR3 was defined according to IMGT conventions as running from the conserved cysteine to phenylalanine. Clonality was calculated as 1 minus Shannon entropy normalized by log2 of the number of productive unique TCRs. CD4 or CD8 identity of scalp clones was inferred by cross-referencing scalp TCRbeta sequences with sorted blood CD4 and CD8 repertoires. TCRdb provides this immuneACCESS table in a form limited to in-frame rearrangements. Some clones are lacking; in checked studies, under half of them reflect an unresolved V gene, and why the rest are absent is not known. V and J calls and clone size come straight from that table; D and trimming were deduced from the DNA. For this sample the table gives 45,000 to 70,000 clones, of which around 96% were detected only once. Under 30% of the sample belongs to the ten largest clones.

The chain employs TRBV5-6 and TRBJ2-1, with 8 middle bases fitting TRBD1. This sequence was found in a human donor with alopecia areata. Sequenced here: CD8+ T cells sorted from blood, sampled at week 0. The CDR3 in this case is CASSFGTGNNEQFF. Read as DNA, the sequence is TGTGCCAGCAGCTTCGGGACAGGTAACAATGAGCAGTTCTTC.